This TCR beta chain was observed in a study of immune evolution from preneoplasia to lung adenocarcinoma. Study-level results: KRAS-mutant nodules had the highest T cell clonality.

Data came from immunoSEQ multiplex PCR; TCRdb stores just in-frame clones and leaves some out. This sample has about 7,300 clones, with 72% found just once. Germline V lookup: CDR1 SGHDT, CDR2 YYEEEE. V was trimmed by 3 bases and J by 2 bases, leaving 9 bases between them. The CDR3 runs to 14 residues. Note on this clone: Its target is unknown.

The sequenced material came from FFPE lung adenocarcinoma in situ tissue. This receptor was obtained from a donor of 70 years or more with lung adenocarcinoma. Some clones in this sample may be carry-over from other donors' samples. The chain couples TRBV5-6 to TRBJ2-1; a weak D match, TRBD2 (6 bases). CDR3 sequence (DNA): TGTGCCAGCAGCTACTCTAGCGCCTACAATGAGCAGTTCTTC. Its translation: CASSYSSAYNEQFF.